The 17 T cell receptor beta chains in this list originate from one sample, sequenced in a study of somatic mutations in cytotoxic T cells in rheumatoid arthritis. Profiling relied on immunoSEQ multiplex PCR, and the TCRdb table lists in-frame clones only, not all of them. Of 15,000 to 20,000 clones in the sample, roughly 82% were seen once. The sample consisted of CD8+ T cells sorted from blood. Source of these receptors: a woman between 50 and 59 years old with rheumatoid arthritis.

The chain combines TRBV5-1 with TRBJ1-1; 9 bases match TRBD1. The J segment lost 1 base and the V segment lost 3 bases, leaving 1 base of the junction unmatched. CDR1 and CDR2 (germline): SGHRS, YFSETQ. CDR3 length: 14 amino acids. The CDR3 region is CASSWGQGNTEAFF. The CDR3 DNA reads TGCGCCAGCAGCTGGGGACAGGGGAACACTGAAGCTTTCTTT.

The CDR3 spells CASSLGKGQYYGYTF. CDR3 DNA sequence: TGTGCCAGCAGCCTGGGGAAGGGACAGTACTATGGCTACACCTTC. V usage is TRBV4-2 and J usage is TRBJ1-2, with 7 nucleotides matching TRBD1. Trimming at V came to 4 bases and at J to 3 bases, leaving 8 bases not matched to a gene. The CDR3 contains 15 residues. In germline, CDR1 is LGHNA, CDR2 YNFKEQ.

In the case of this clone: One end of the junction fails to match germline, which may point to a read error. The V call is TRBV20-1, the J call TRBJ1-2, with a possible D match to TRBD1 (5 bases). This CDR3 is built from 9 residues. Germline V gene lookup returns CDR1 DFQATT and CDR2 SNEGSKA (reference sequence). DNA of the CDR3: TGCAGTGCTAGTGGACAAGTCCGCTTC. Translation gives CSASGQVRF.

This chain links TRBV5-4 with TRBJ1-4; 8 positions agree with TRBD1. V shed 0 bases, J shed 2 bases, and the junction held 6 bases outside the gene matches. CDR1 and CDR2 (germline): SGHNT, YYREEE (reference sequence). The CDR3 sequence is 17 residues long. Here the CDR3 reads CASSLGQGASTNEKLFF. The CDR3 region has the DNA TGTGCCAGCAGCTTGGGGCAGGGGGCCTCTACTAATGAAAAACTGTTTTTT.

The chain couples TRBV27 to TRBJ2-2; TRBD2 agrees at 9 bases. CDR3 length equals 17 residues. J was trimmed by 3 bases and V by 5 bases; bases with no gene match: 10. The germline V gene has CDR1 MNHEY and CDR2 SMNVEV (reference sequence). CDR3 region: CASSPSGSSGDTGELFF. The CDR3, as DNA: TGTGCCAGCAGTCCCTCGGGATCTAGCGGGGACACCGGGGAGCTGTTTTTT.

The chain joins TRBV27 to TRBJ1-3, with 8 bases that match TRBD1. Germline V gives CDR1 MNHEY, CDR2 SMNVEV (reference sequence). This CDR3 is 16 amino acids long. V lost 6 bases and J lost 1; bases outside the gene matches: 8. In DNA form, the CDR3 reads TGTGCCAGCAGCCCCACAGGGGGAATGTCTGGAAACACCATATATTTT. Translating it yields CASSPTGGMSGNTIYF.

This clone was seen more than once but under ten times. The chain is built from TRBV12-5 and TRBJ2-7; D perhaps matches TRBD1 (5 bases). The CDR3 totals 13 residues. The ends were cut back, 6 bases at V and 0 bases at J, with 9 bases in the middle. Germline values: CDR1 LGHNT, CDR2 FRNRAP. The DNA for the CDR3 is TGTGCTAGTGGCCCGGACAACTCCTACGAGCAGTACTTC. It translates to CASGPDNSYEQYF.

The rearrangement uses TRBV4-1 and TRBJ1-2; D is undetermined. Trimming took off 0 bases at V and 7 bases at J, with 18 bases between the two ends. The CDR3 runs 16 residues. Germline V CDR1 and CDR2: MGHRA, YSYEKL. The CDR3 sequence is CASSQDGLSSRFGYTF. In nucleotides, the CDR3 is TGCGCCAGCAGCCAAGATGGTCTCTCATCTCGGTTTGGCTACACCTTC.

The genes are TRBV5-5 and TRBJ1-3; TRBD1 is a possible D gene (5 bases). Germline V gene data show CDR1 as SGHKS and CDR2 as YYEKEE (reference sequence). This CDR3 spans 13 amino acids. The V and J ends lost 4 bases and 0 bases respectively, with 5 bases between them. CDR3 DNA: TGTGCCAGCAGCGGGGGCTCTGGAAACACCATATATTTT. Translated, it gives CASSGGSGNTIYF.

V gene TRBV27 combines with J gene TRBJ2-1; D is perhaps TRBD2 (5 bases). Deletions cut 6 bases from V and 4 bases from J, with 16 bases between. This CDR3 region has 15 residues. Germline CDR1 is MNHEY and CDR2 is SMNVEV (reference sequence). The CDR3 here is CASSTGDTAYNEQFF. The CDR3 region has the DNA TGTGCCAGCAGCACCGGGGATACCGCTTACAATGAGCAGTTCTTC.

The V call is TRBV7-6, the J call TRBJ2-6; D unclear. Trimming shortened V by 5 bases and J by 3 bases, and 5 bases separated the two germline ends. Germline CDR1 is SGHVS and CDR2 is FNYEAQ. The CDR3 consists of 13 residues. CDR3: CASSAGGANVLTF. The CDR3, as DNA: TGTGCCAGCAGCGCCGGTGGGGCCAACGTCCTGACTTTC. The variable domain in full, completed from reference TRBV7-6 and TRBJ2-6, reads GAGVSQSPRYKVTKRGQDVALRCDPISGHVSLYWYRQALGQGPEFLTYFNYEAQQDKSGLPNDRFSAERPEGSISTLTIQRTEQRDSAMYRCASSAGGANVLTFGAGSRLTVL.

The chain links TRBV6-5 to TRBJ1-5, with 7 bases fitting TRBD1. The CDR3 consists of 15 residues. V dropped 4 bases and J dropped 2; count of bases not matched to a gene: 5. Germline CDR1 is MNHEY and CDR2 is SVGAGI. The CDR3 reads CASSSDRDGNQPQHF. The CDR3 nucleotides read TGTGCCAGCAGTTCAGACAGGGACGGCAATCAGCCCCAGCATTTT.

This chain joins TRBV15 and TRBJ2-1; D is uncertain. The V gene's germline CDR1 is LNHNV and CDR2 YYDKDF (reference sequence). V was cut by 0 bases and J by 9 bases, with 15 bases left in between. This CDR3 has 15 amino acids. CDR3 DNA sequence: TGTGCCACCAGCAGAGATGTGGGCCGAGAATTTGAGCAGTTCTTC. Its translation: CATSRDVGREFEQFF.

The chain combines TRBV9 with TRBJ2-1; D unresolved. The V end lost 2 bases, the J end lost 4 bases, and 7 bases lay between the germline ends. The germline V gene has CDR1 SGDLS and CDR2 YYNGEE. The CDR3 extends over 13 amino acids. Here the CDR3 DNA reads TGTGCCAGCAGCGTGGGAAGATACAATGAGCAGTTCTTC. Its translation: CASSVGRYNEQFF.

The chain couples TRBV19 to TRBJ1-1; no definite D call. The germline CDR1 and CDR2 sequences are LNHDA and SQIVND (reference sequence). The CDR3 runs 11 residues. The ends were cut back, 3 bases at V and 10 bases at J, with 9 bases in the middle. The CDR3: CASSIPRRAFF. Written as DNA, the CDR3 is TGTGCCAGTAGTATCCCAAGGAGAGCTTTCTTT.

The chain is built from TRBV5-1 and TRBJ2-2; D not certain. V gave up 6 bases and J gave up 5 bases, with 14 bases separating them. Germline CDR1 and CDR2: SGHRS and YFSETQ. This CDR3 has 14 amino acids. As DNA, the CDR3 is TGCGCCAGCACCCTCCTCAGAGAGACCGGGGAGCTGTTTTTT. Translated: CASTLLRETGELFF.

The chain recombines TRBV6-1 with TRBJ2-1; TRBD2 matches at 10 bases. Germline V lookup: CDR1 MNHNS, CDR2 SASEGT. V was clipped by 2 bases and J by 4 bases; unmatched bases: 8. The CDR3 is 17 residues long. Here the CDR3 DNA reads TGTGCCAGCAGTGAAAATTCGAGCGGGGGGGCTTACAATGAGCAGTTCTTC. Amino acid sequence: CASSENSSGGAYNEQFF.